The rows below give T cell receptor beta chains drawn from one sample of a study of beta chain features in type 1 diabetes. The protocol was immunoSEQ multiplex PCR, while the TCRdb copy is restricted to in-frame clones and leaves out a portion. The repertoire consists of a few hundred thousand clones, with 25% to 30% occurring once and the leading ten covering about 3.9%. Source material: central memory CD4+ T cells from blood. The receptors shown here come from a man aged 25-45 years in good health. Each CDR3 is given with its conserved first and last residue. Each record gives: clone size, J gene, V gene, D gene, CDR3 DNA, CDR3 protein. The D gene is left open where the match is weak. A clone size is listed for some rows: how often the clone was seen (once, few, many), or a class if it is expanded.

>NA|TRBJ1-2|TRBV23-1|NA
TGCGCCAGCAGTCCTTCTCTGCCCAGGGGCTACACCTTC
CASSPSLPRGYTF
>NA|TRBJ1-1|TRBV5-4|NA
TGTGCCAGCAGCTTGGCAGGGTATAACACTGAAGCTTTCTTT
CASSLAGYNTEAFF
>NA|TRBJ2-7|TRBV7-2|NA
TGTGCCAGCAGCTTAGACAGGCCTGATTACGAGCAGTACTTC
CASSLDRPDYEQYF
>NA|TRBJ2-7|TRBV7-9|NA
TGTGCCAGCAGCTTAGACCCTATGCAGGGCTCCTACGAGCAGTACTTC
CASSLDPMQGSYEQYF
>NA|TRBJ1-1|TRBV7-2|TRBD1
TGTGCCAGCAGCCAAGGGACAGGGCGCGCTTTCTTT
CASSQGTGRAFF
>NA|TRBJ2-1|TRBV7-9|TRBD2
TGTGCCAGCAGCAGGCCTAGCGGGAGAGAGGGCAATGAGCAGTTCTTC
CASSRPSGREGNEQFF
>few|TRBJ2-1|TRBV28|TRBD2
TGTGCCAGCAGTCTATTAGGGCTAGCGGCCAATGAGCAGTTCTTC
CASSLLGLAANEQFF
>NA|TRBJ1-1|TRBV30|NA
TGTGCCTGGAGTGTACTGGGACTGGTAGCTTTCTTT
CAWSVLGLVAFF
>few|TRBJ2-7|TRBV29-1|NA
TGCAGCGTTGACCCAGGGTCAGGATTCGGGCAGTACTTC
CSVDPGSGFGQYF
>NA|TRBJ2-1|TRBV18|TRBD2
TGTGCCAGCTCACAAAGCGGGGGAAGTAATGAGCAGTTCTTC
CASSQSGGSNEQFF
>few|TRBJ2-4|TRBV28|NA
TGTGCCAGCACCGAGGGTACAGCCAAAAACATTCAGTACTTC
CASTEGTAKNIQYF
>NA|TRBJ2-2|TRBV7-2|NA
TGTGCCAGCAGCCTGGGGGCCGGCACCGGGGAGCTGTTTTTT
CASSLGAGTGELFF
>NA|TRBJ2-1|TRBV5-6|TRBD2
TGTGCCAGCAGCGACCCAGCAGCCGGGGGGTCCTCCAATGAGCAGTTCTTC
CASSDPAAGGSSNEQFF
>few|TRBJ2-2|TRBV10-3|TRBD2
TGTGCCATCAGCGGGGGGACTAGCGGGAGCGCCGGGGAGCTGTTTTTT
CAISGGTSGSAGELFF
>few|TRBJ2-3|TRBV7-2|NA
TGTGCCAGCAGCCCAGGGGTGCTGGCAGATACGCAGTATTTT
CASSPGVLADTQYF
>NA|TRBJ1-4|TRBV6-6|NA
TGTGCCAGCAGGATCGCCGGAGGGAGTGAAAAACTGTTTTTT
CASRIAGGSEKLFF
>NA|TRBJ2-5|TRBV11-2|NA
TGTGCCAGCAGCTTAGGGCTATTTCAGTACTTC
CASSLGLFQYF
>many|TRBJ2-7|TRBV28|NA
TGTGCCAGCAGTTTCGCACTCTCCTACGAGCAGTACTTC
CASSFALSYEQYF
>medium-sized|TRBJ2-6|TRBV29-1|NA
TGCAGCGTCCAATCTGGGGCCAACGTCCTGACTTTC
CSVQSGANVLTF
>many|TRBJ2-7|TRBV25-1|NA
TGTGCCAGCAGTGGCGGGACACGGATCGTGGGGGAGCAGTACTTC
CASSGGTRIVGEQYF
>NA|TRBJ1-1|TRBV30|NA
TGTGCCTGTTTAGGGGGGCGGGACACTGAAGCTTTCTTT
CACLGGRDTEAFF
>NA|TRBJ2-7|TRBV7-9|NA
TGTGCCAGCAGCCCCAGGGGGGAAAGCTCCTACGAGCAGTACTTC
CASSPRGESSYEQYF
>few|TRBJ2-5|TRBV7-2|NA
TGTGCCAGCAGCTTAAAAGGGGGAGGCGGGGAGACCCAGTACTTC
CASSLKGGGGETQYF
>few|TRBJ2-1|TRBV7-2|NA
TGTGCCAGCAGCGCGAGTCGGGGGGAGCAGTTCTTC
CASSASRGEQFF
>many|TRBJ1-1|TRBV10-3|NA
TGTGCCATCAGTGACAGGGGAGAGGGAGGAACTGAAGCTTTCTTT
CAISDRGEGGTEAFF
>few|TRBJ1-5|TRBV7-2|NA
TGTGCCAGCAGCCGGGGACCCAATCAGCCCCAGCATTTT
CASSRGPNQPQHF
>few|TRBJ2-2|TRBV18|TRBD1
TGTGCCAGCTCGCCCGGGACAGGCCACACCGGGGAGCTGTTTTTT
CASSPGTGHTGELFF
>NA|TRBJ1-1|TRBV7-9|NA
TGTGCCAGCAGGTTAATGAACACTGAAGCTTTCTTT
CASRLMNTEAFF
>few|TRBJ2-5|TRBV5-1|TRBD2
TGCGCCAGCCGTGGACTAGCGGGGGTTCAAGAGACCCAGTACTTC
CASRGLAGVQETQYF
>NA|TRBJ1-1|TRBV14|NA
TGTGCCAGCAGCGTCGCCTTCATGAACACTGAAGCTTTCTTT
CASSVAFMNTEAFF
>many|TRBJ1-1|TRBV19|NA
TGTGCCAGTAAGAGCCCGGCTCTGAACACTGAAGCTTTCTTT
CASKSPALNTEAFF
>NA|TRBJ2-7|TRBV7-9|NA
TGTGCCAGCAGCATGACCAGCTCCTACGAGCAGTACTTC
CASSMTSSYEQYF
>NA|TRBJ1-2|TRBV29-1|NA
TGCAGCGTTGCACCAGAGAATGGCTACACCTTC
CSVAPENGYTF
>few|TRBJ1-2|TRBV7-2|NA
TGTGCCAGCAGCTTAGGACTGTTTGATGGCTACACCTTC
CASSLGLFDGYTF
>NA|TRBJ2-1|TRBV21-1|NA
TGTGCCAGCAATTTAGGCAGGATTACCCTCAAATACAATGAGCAGTTCTTC
CASNLGRITLKYNEQFF
>few|TRBJ2-1|TRBV14|TRBD2
TGTGCCAGCAGCCAAGTCTTTGGGACTAGTGGGCAGTTCTTC
CASSQVFGTSGQFF
>NA|TRBJ1-1|TRBV5-1|TRBD1
TGCGCCAGCAGATCAACAGGGGGCCGTACTGAAGCTTTCTTT
CASRSTGGRTEAFF
>NA|TRBJ2-7|TRBV7-2|TRBD2
TGTGCCAGCAGCTTAGTGGGGACTAGCGGCTACGAGCAGTACTTC
CASSLVGTSGYEQYF
>many|TRBJ2-1|TRBV30|TRBD2
TGTGCCTGGAGCCCAGTTAGCGGGGCCCCCGGGGAGCAGTTCTTC
CAWSPVSGAPGEQFF
>NA|TRBJ2-5|TRBV5-1|NA
TGCGCCAGCAGCTTGGAGGGTAGCCGGGGGCAAGAGACCCAGTACTTC
CASSLEGSRGQETQYF
>NA|TRBJ2-3|TRBV11-3|NA
TGTGCCAGCAGCTTAACGACCTCCACAGATACGCAGTATTTT
CASSLTTSTDTQYF
>few|TRBJ2-1|TRBV30|TRBD2
TGTGCCTGGAGTCGGGGAGGGGTGCGTGAGCAGTTCTTC
CAWSRGGVREQFF
>many|TRBJ2-3|TRBV30|NA
TGTGCCTGGAGTGTACGGTTCCATACGCAGTATTTT
CAWSVRFHTQYF
>NA|TRBJ2-7|TRBV28|TRBD1
TGTGCCAGCAGTGACAGGGGGTTAGAGCAGTACTTC
CASSDRGLEQYF
>NA|TRBJ1-5|TRBV18|NA
TGTGCCAGCTCACCAGGGCAGGGCAATCAGCCCCAGCATTTT
CASSPGQGNQPQHF
>NA|TRBJ2-2|TRBV19|NA
TGTGCCAGTAGTACTAGGACACGGTACACCGGGGAGCTGTTTTTT
CASSTRTRYTGELFF
>few|TRBJ2-3|TRBV29-1|NA
TGCAGCGTTGGACGTGACCCGTCTAGCACAGATACGCAGTATTTT
CSVGRDPSSTDTQYF
>few|TRBJ2-5|TRBV29-1|NA
TGCAGCGTTGAAGCAGTGGGAGAGACCCAGTACTTC
CSVEAVGETQYF
>NA|TRBJ2-7|TRBV25-1|NA
TGTGCCAGCAGTGCAGACATGAACCTCTACGAGCAGTACTTC
CASSADMNLYEQYF
>few|TRBJ2-7|TRBV19|TRBD1
TGTGCCAGTAGTATAGGGAATCCGAGACAGGGACCCTACGAGCAGTACTTC
CASSIGNPRQGPYEQYF
>few|TRBJ2-1|TRBV7-2|NA
TGTGCCAGCAGCTTCTCACTGCCTGATGAGCAGTTCTTC
CASSFSLPDEQFF
>few|TRBJ2-3|TRBV28|TRBD2
TGTGCCAGCACAGGCGGCGGGGGTATTATAGATACGCAGTATTTT
CASTGGGGIIDTQYF
>NA|TRBJ2-3|TRBV25-1|NA
TGTGCCAGCACCAATCTAGGGGATACGCAGTATTTT
CASTNLGDTQYF
>NA|TRBJ2-3|TRBV7-8|TRBD2
TGTGCCAGCAGCTTATCGGTGACTAGCGGCGCTTGGGGCACAGATACGCAGTATTTT
CASSLSVTSGAWGTDTQYF
>few|TRBJ2-5|TRBV5-4|NA
TGTGCCAGCAGCTTGGTTCACGAAGAGACCCAGTACTTC
CASSLVHEETQYF
>few|TRBJ1-1|TRBV6-5|NA
TGTGCCAGCAGTAACTACCCGACACTGAACACTGAAGCTTTCTTT
CASSNYPTLNTEAFF
>NA|TRBJ2-5|TRBV21-1|NA
TGTGCCAGCAGCAGTAGCCACAGGGCGTGGCAAGAGACCCAGTACTTC
CASSSSHRAWQETQYF
>NA|TRBJ2-3|TRBV5-6|NA
TGTGCCAGCAGCTTGGACAGCCGGAAAGATACGCAGTATTTT
CASSLDSRKDTQYF
>once|TRBJ2-7|TRBV2|NA
TGTGCCAGCAGGCAGTCAGCTACCTACGAGCAGTACTTC
CASRQSATYEQYF